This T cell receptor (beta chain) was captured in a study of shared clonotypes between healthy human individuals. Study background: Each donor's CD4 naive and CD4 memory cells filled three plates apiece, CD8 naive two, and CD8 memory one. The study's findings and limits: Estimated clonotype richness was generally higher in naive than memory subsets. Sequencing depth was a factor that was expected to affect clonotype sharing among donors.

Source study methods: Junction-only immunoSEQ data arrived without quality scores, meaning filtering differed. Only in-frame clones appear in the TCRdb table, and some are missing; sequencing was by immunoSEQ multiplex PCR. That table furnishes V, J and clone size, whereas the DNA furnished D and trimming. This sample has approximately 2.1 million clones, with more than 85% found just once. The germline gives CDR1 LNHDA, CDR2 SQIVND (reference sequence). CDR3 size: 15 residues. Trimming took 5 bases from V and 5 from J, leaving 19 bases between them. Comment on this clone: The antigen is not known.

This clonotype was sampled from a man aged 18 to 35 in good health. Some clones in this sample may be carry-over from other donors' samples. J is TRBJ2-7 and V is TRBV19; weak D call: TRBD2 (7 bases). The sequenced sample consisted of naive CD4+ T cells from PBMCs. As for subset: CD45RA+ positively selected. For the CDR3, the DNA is TGTGCCAGTAGTCCCCTTGGCCGGGGGGCTAACGAGCAGTACTTC. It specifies CASSPLGRGANEQYF. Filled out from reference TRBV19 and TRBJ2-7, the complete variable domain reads DGGITQSPKYLFRKEGQNVTLSCEQNLNHDAMYWYRQDPGQGLRLIYYSQIVNDFQKGDIAEGYSVSREKKESFPLTVTSAQKNPTAFYLCASSPLGRGANEQYFGPGTRLTVT.